These 24 T cell receptor beta chains originate from one sample sequenced in a study of tissue T cells after allogeneic stem cell transplantation. Only in-frame clones appear in the TCRdb table, and some are missing; sequencing was by immunoSEQ multiplex PCR. The sample lists under 25,000 clones, over 60% seen once, with approximately 0.72% in the top ten. What was sequenced was spleen. Source of these receptors: a female BALB/c mouse in good health. For this mouse line, the MHC haplotype is H2-d.

Regarding this clone: Mouse gene names and germline throughout. Read coverage stops 1 residue before the CDR3 terminus; the germline J gene supplies the remainder. The gene calls are TRBV3 and TRBJ2-1, with 7 bases identical to TRBD1. The V and J ends lost 4 bases and 2 bases, in that order; junction bases with no gene match: 11. Germline assignment: CDR1 SNHLY and CDR2 FYNGKV (reference sequence). The CDR3 sequence is 17 residues long. The CDR3 here is CASSSFPRDSDYAEQFF. The sequenced part of the CDR3 DNA is TGTGCCAGCAGCTCATTCCCCCGGGACAGTGACTATGCTGAGCAGTTC.

Of note for this clone: Any gene name here is a mouse gene name. Read sequence stops 1 residue before the CDR3 end, and the germline J gene provides the missing end. The chain couples TRBV17 to TRBJ2-5, with TRBD1 matching 9 bases. Looked up from germline, CDR1 is MNHDT and CDR2 is YYDKIL. This CDR3 comprises 14 residues. Trimming took 5 bases from V and 6 from J; bases not matched to a gene: 6. The part of the CDR3 DNA that was read is TGTGCTAGCAGTCCCCGGGACAGGGAGGACACCCAGTAC. Residues: CASSPRDREDTQY. The entire CDR3 is CASSPRDREDTQYF.

About this clone itself: Gene names denote mouse genes. The CDR3 spells CAWKTGTASSAETLYF. The sequenced CDR3 bases are TGTGCCTGGAAAACAGGGACTGCCTCTAGTGCAGAAACGCTGTAT. The genes are TRBV31 and TRBJ2-3; tentative D call: TRBD2 (7 bases). Read coverage stops 1 residue before the CDR3 terminus; the germline J gene supplies the remainder. Deletions cut 4 bases from V and 0 bases from J, with 17 bases between. The CDR3 has 16 amino acids. Germline V CDR1 and CDR2: GKSSPN, SITVG.

This clone has a handful of counts. The gene symbols are mouse symbols. Read coverage stops 1 residue before the CDR3 terminus; the germline J gene supplies the remainder. The rearrangement joins TRBV3 to TRBJ2-1, with a tentative D call TRBD1 (6 bases). V lost 5 bases and J 1 base, leaving 9 bases between the germline ends. Germline CDR1 reads SNHLY; CDR2 reads FYNGKV (reference sequence). The CDR3 has 14 amino acids. The sequenced part of the CDR3 DNA is TGTGCCAGCAGCCCGGGACAAAACTATGCTGAGCAGTTC. Its protein product is CASSPGQNYAEQF. The entire CDR3 protein is CASSPGQNYAEQFF.

In regard to this clone: Gene names are the mouse ones. From the germline J gene comes the end of the CDR3, since the read stops 1 residue before it. The chain combines TRBV5 with TRBJ2-2; 7 bases match TRBD1. There are 16 residues in the CDR3. The V and J ends lost 4 bases and 0 bases, in that order; junction bases with no gene match: 5. Looked up from germline, CDR1 is LGHNA and CDR2 is YNLKQL (reference sequence). The covered CDR3 bases are TGTGCCAGCAGCCCGCCGGGACAGCCAAACACCGGGCAGCTCTAC. Translation: CASSPPGQPNTGQLY. The complete CDR3 protein is CASSPPGQPNTGQLYF.

Turning to this clone: The gene symbols are mouse symbols. Read coverage stops 1 residue before the CDR3 terminus; the germline J gene supplies the remainder. The genes are TRBV31 and TRBJ1-3; TRBD1 matches at 9 bases. The CDR3 spans 15 residues. The V gene end was trimmed by 3 bases and the J gene end by 0 bases; junction bases not matched to a gene: 3. Germline V gene sequence: CDR1 GKSSPN, CDR2 SITVG. This CDR3 reads CAWSGDRASGNTLYF. CDR3 DNA (partial): TGTGCCTGGAGCGGGGACAGGGCTTCTGGAAATACGCTCTAT.

Remarks on this clone: Gene names denote mouse genes. The missing CDR3 end, 1 residue past where the read stops, is filled in from the germline J gene. This chain uses TRBV1 with TRBJ1-5; TRBD1 might be the D (6 bases). Germline-derived CDR1 and CDR2 are NSQYPW and LRSPGD (reference sequence). Trimming cost V 3 bases and J 1 base, with 13 bases left between them. This CDR3 region has 16 residues. CDR3 bases read: TGCACCTGCAGTGCGTTCCGGGACAAGAACAACCAGGCTCCGCTT. Residues: CTCSAFRDKNNQAPL. The entire CDR3 protein reads CTCSAFRDKNNQAPLF. Full variable domain (rest looked up from reference TRBV1 and TRBJ1-5): VTLLEQNPRWRLVPRGQAVNLRCILKNSQYPWMSWYQQDLQKQLQWLFTLRSPGDKEVKSLPGADYLATRVTDTELRLQVANMSQGRTLYCTCSAFRDKNNQAPLFGEGTRLSVL.

This clone occurred a few times. The gene names here belong to mouse. The CDR3 end is not reached by the read, which stops 1 residue before it; the germline J gene fills it in. The chain recombines TRBV19 with TRBJ2-7; 10 bases are shared with TRBD1. This CDR3 contains 14 residues. Germline values: CDR1 FNHDT, CDR2 SITEND (reference sequence). Trimming cost V 2 bases and J 6 bases; bases outside gene matches: 5. CDR3 loop: CASSIGTGEFEQYF. The sequenced part of the CDR3 DNA is TGTGCCAGCAGTATCGGGACAGGGGAATTTGAACAGTAC.

A word on this clone: Genes and germline come from the mouse. The read comes to an end 1 residue before the CDR3 does, leaving the germline J gene to fill in the end. The genes are TRBV1 and TRBJ2-2, with 9 bases fitting TRBD1. The junction had 0 bases not matched to a gene; V was cut back by 3 bases and J by 1 base. Germline CDR1 NSQYPW, CDR2 LRSPGD (reference sequence). The CDR3 is 15 amino acids. The chain's CDR3 is CTCSADRGNTGQLYF. Partial CDR3 DNA: TGCACCTGCAGTGCGGACAGGGGAAACACCGGGCAGCTCTAC.

This clone appeared a single time. Gene names and germline match the mouse. The read falls 1 residue short of the CDR3 end, and the missing part is taken from the germline J gene. This chain uses TRBV13-1 with TRBJ2-4; D may be TRBD1 (7 bases). The V and J ends lost 0 bases and 3 bases respectively, with 14 bases between them. The CDR3 has 16 residues. The germline V gene encodes CDR1 NSHNY and CDR2 SYGAGN. The CDR3 is CASSDGGGRGQNTLYF. The CDR3 bases that were read are TGTGCCAGCAGTGATGGAGGGGGCCGGGGGCAAAACACCTTGTAC.

This clone was counted only a few times. Each gene name is a mouse one. The read gets to within 1 residue of the CDR3 end, and the germline J gene fills in the rest. The chain is built from TRBV19 and TRBJ2-7; D tentatively reads TRBD1 or TRBD2 (5 bases each). The germline CDR1 and CDR2 sequences are FNHDT and SITEND (reference sequence). This CDR3 spans 15 amino acids. Trimming took off 0 bases at V and 0 bases at J, with 10 bases between the two ends. CDR3 protein: CASSIGGLSSYEQYF. Partial CDR3 DNA: TGTGCCAGCAGTATAGGGGGCCTCAGCTCCTATGAACAGTAC.

Turning to this clone: The gene symbols are mouse symbols. The CDR3 is cut off 1 residue early in the read; its end comes from the germline J gene. The rearrangement links TRBV5 to TRBJ1-6; a weak D match, TRBD1 (6 bases). TRBJ1-6 is annotated as an ORF whose role is uncertain. This CDR3 is 14 amino acids long. CDR1 and CDR2 from the germline V gene are LGHNA and YNLKQL (reference sequence). V was shortened by 4 bases and J by 7 bases, with 11 bases between the two germline ends. The CDR3 protein is CASSPGDKNSPLYF. The CDR3 bases that were read are TGTGCCAGCAGCCCTGGGGACAAGAATTCGCCCCTCTAC.

As for this clone: Mouse names are used for the genes. Read sequence stops 1 residue before the CDR3 end, and the germline J gene provides the missing end. The V gene is TRBV5, the J gene TRBJ2-3, with 7 bases aligning to TRBD2. Germline V gene data show CDR1 as LGHNA and CDR2 as YNLKQL (reference sequence). This CDR3 has 14 residues. Trimming cost V 4 bases and J 1 base; bases outside gene matches: 2. The CDR3: CASSPDWGAETLYF. Incomplete CDR3 DNA: TGTGCCAGCAGCCCCGACTGGGGTGCAGAAACGCTGTAT.

A remark on this clone: Germline and genes: mouse. The observed sequence ends 1 residue before the CDR3 terminus, with the missing tail filled in from the germline J gene. The genes are TRBV19 and TRBJ2-5; TRBD1 is a possible D gene (5 bases). The V end lost 2 bases, the J end lost 2 bases, and 9 bases lay between the germline ends. The germline V gene has CDR1 FNHDT and CDR2 SITEND (reference sequence). The CDR3 sequence is 14 residues long. This chain's CDR3 is CASSMARAQDTQYF. The CDR3 DNA, read in part, is TGTGCCAGCAGTATGGCCAGGGCCCAAGACACCCAGTAC.

In regard to this clone: Gene names are the mouse ones. The read falls 1 residue short of the CDR3 end, and the missing part is taken from the germline J gene. The chain is built from TRBV13-3 and TRBJ2-4; no clear D. The CDR3 runs 13 residues. V was clipped by 5 bases and J by 0 bases, with 7 bases between them. Germline V gene data show CDR1 as NNHDY and CDR2 as SYVADS. Partial CDR3 DNA: TGTGCCAGCAGCAACATTAGTCAAAACACCTTGTAC. It codes for CASSNISQNTLY. The full CDR3 reads CASSNISQNTLYF.

Worth noting for this clone: Mouse names are used for the genes. With the read ending 1 residue before the CDR3 end, the germline J gene is used to fill in that end. V usage is TRBV13-2 and J usage is TRBJ1-1; TRBD1 is a possible D gene (5 bases). The CDR3 is 12 residues long. Trimming cost V 6 bases and J 0 bases, with 6 bases left between them. Germline V gives CDR1 NNHNN, CDR2 SYGAGS (reference sequence). The part of the CDR3 DNA that was read is TGTGCCAGCGAGACAGCAAACACAGAAGTCTTC. Its protein product is CASETANTEVF. The entire CDR3 protein is CASETANTEVFF.

Comments on this clone: These gene names are mouse names. The read is 1 residue too short to cover the CDR3 end, so that end is filled in from the germline J gene. This chain uses TRBV19 with TRBJ1-1; 7 positions agree with TRBD1. The germline gives CDR1 FNHDT, CDR2 SITEND (reference sequence). This CDR3 contains 14 residues. Unmatched junction bases numbered 5, after V lost 6 bases and J lost 0 bases. The CDR3 DNA, read in part, is TGTGCCAGCAATCCCGGGACAGCAAACACAGAAGTCTTC. Translation gives CASNPGTANTEVF. The CDR3 in its entirety is CASNPGTANTEVFF.

Details on this clone: At one boundary the junction diverges from the germline segment, which might be a read error. Germline and genes here are mouse. Sequencing ends 1 residue short of the CDR3 end; the germline J gene provides the rest. The rearrangement uses TRBV20 and TRBJ2-5; 10 positions agree with TRBD1. CDR3 length equals 15 residues. The germline V gene encodes CDR1 GFQATS and CDR2 STVNSAI. The CDR3 reads CGAGDRGRGKDTQYF. The covered CDR3 bases are TGTGGTGCTGGGGACAGGGGAAGAGGAAAAGACACCCAGTAC.

This clone showed up just a few times. All gene names here are mouse names. The read ends 1 residue shy of where the CDR3 ends; the end is completed using the germline J gene. The chain combines TRBV31 with TRBJ1-3; D is uncertain. There are 13 residues in the CDR3. The germline CDR1 and CDR2 sequences are GKSSPN and SITVG. Trimming shortened V by 1 base and J by 0 bases, and 4 bases separated the two germline ends. CDR3: CAWSPNSGNTLYF. The covered CDR3 bases are TGTGCCTGGAGTCCAAATTCTGGAAATACGCTCTAT.

Comments on this clone: Mouse germline and gene names are used. The read halts 1 residue ahead of the CDR3 end, with the missing end drawn from the germline J gene. The V and J genes are TRBV13-2 and TRBJ1-5, with D perhaps TRBD1 (6 bases). The CDR3 is 14 amino acids. The V gene lost 2 bases and the J gene lost 1 base, with 7 bases spanning the gap. CDR1 and CDR2 from the germline V gene are NNHNN and SYGAGS (reference sequence). The DNA read from the CDR3 is TGTGCCAGCGGTGAGGGGACAAACAACCAGGCTCCGCTT. Encoded protein: CASGEGTNNQAPL. The whole CDR3 region reads CASGEGTNNQAPLF.

Worth noting for this clone: Gene names are mouse gene names. The missing CDR3 end, 1 residue past where the read stops, is filled in from the germline J gene. This chain uses TRBV13-2 with TRBJ2-7; D is ambiguous. CDR1 is NNHNN, CDR2 SYGAGS, per germline (reference sequence). Trimming took off 5 bases at V and 1 base at J, with 4 bases between the two ends. The CDR3 is made up of 11 amino acids. The sequenced CDR3 bases are TGTGCCAGCGGCCCTTCCTATGAACAGTAC. Its translation is CASGPSYEQY. The complete CDR3 protein is CASGPSYEQYF.

Note on this clone: Gene names denote mouse genes. Read sequence stops 1 residue before the CDR3 end, and the germline J gene provides the missing end. The V gene is TRBV1, the J gene TRBJ1-2, with 8 bases identical to TRBD1. Trimming at V came to 3 bases and at J to 0 bases, leaving 0 bases not matched to a gene. The germline V gene encodes CDR1 NSQYPW and CDR2 LRSPGD (reference sequence). There are 14 residues in the CDR3. Incomplete CDR3 DNA: TGCACCTGCAGTGCGACAGGGGCAAACTCCGACTACACC. Translated: CTCSATGANSDYT. The full CDR3 reads CTCSATGANSDYTF.

This clone was counted only a few times. Genes here carry mouse names. The read is 1 residue too short to cover the CDR3 end, so that end is filled in from the germline J gene. This sequence joins TRBV13-2 and TRBJ1-5; D not certain. This CDR3 has 13 amino acids. Germline values: CDR1 NNHNN, CDR2 SYGAGS (reference sequence). Trimming removed 0 bases from V and 5 bases from J, with 6 bases in between. CDR3 DNA (partial): TGTGCCAGCGGTGATGCTGCAGACCAGGCTCCGCTT. Residues: CASGDAADQAPL. The full CDR3 is CASGDAADQAPLF.

Worth noting for this clone: Gene names are the mouse ones. The CDR3 is cut off 1 residue early in the read; its end comes from the germline J gene. This chain uses TRBV13-2 with TRBJ1-5; 11 positions match TRBD1. The CDR3 has 18 residues. CDR1 and CDR2 from the germline V gene are NNHNN and SYGAGS (reference sequence). The V and J ends lost 1 base and 0 bases, in that order; junction bases with no gene match: 6. CDR3 loop: CASGDLDRGRNNNQAPLF. The DNA read from the CDR3 is TGTGCCAGCGGTGATTTGGACAGGGGGCGCAATAACAACCAGGCTCCGCTT.